These 28 T cell receptor beta chains share one sample of origin, sequenced in a study of shared clonotypes between healthy human individuals. Assay used: immunoSEQ multiplex PCR; TCRdb lists only in-frame clones, some missing. The sample shows around 500,000 clones, around 80% of them seen only once. Sequenced sample: PBMCs. The receptor set was obtained from a woman aged 35 to 49 in good health. Some clones in this sample may be carry-over from other donors' samples.

The chain carries TRBV18 and TRBJ1-2, with 9 positions matching TRBD1. Trimming removed 1 base from V and 6 bases from J; junction bases left unmatched: 15. Germline CDR1 and CDR2: KGHSH and LQKENI. The CDR3 sequence is 18 residues long. CDR3 region: CASSPRIRGQGMTDGYTF. The CDR3 DNA follows: TGTGCCAGCTCACCACGGATCCGCGGACAGGGGATGACGGATGGCTACACCTTC.

The J gene is TRBJ2-1, the V gene TRBV15; D gene unclear. CDR3 size: 12 residues. Germline V gives CDR1 LNHNV, CDR2 YYDKDF (reference sequence). V was cut by 3 bases and J by 9 bases, with 9 bases left in between. CDR3 in DNA: TGTGCCACCAGCAGGCCCGCTAGTGAGCAGTTCTTC. It specifies CATSRPASEQFF. The complete variable domain, with remaining parts taken from reference TRBV15 and TRBJ2-1, reads DAMVIQNPRYQVTQFGKPVTLSCSQTLNHNVMYWYQQKSSQAPKLLFHYYDKDFNNEADTPDNFQSRRPNTSFCFLDIRSPGLGDTAMYLCATSRPASEQFFGPGTRLTVL.

This chain links TRBV4-2 with TRBJ1-4; TRBD1 agrees at 8 bases. Germline V gene lookup returns CDR1 LGHNA and CDR2 YNFKEQ. Trimming took 0 bases from V and 5 from J; bases not matched to a gene: 8. This CDR3 contains 17 residues. The CDR3 reads CASSQEGGRGRNEKLFF. The CDR3 DNA sequence: TGTGCCAGCAGCCAAGAAGGGGGCAGGGGGCGGAATGAAAAACTGTTTTTT.

A word on this clone: Only one base separates this from a far larger clonotype, so it likely reflects a read error. This chain links TRBV2 with TRBJ2-7, with D hard to call. Germline V gives CDR1 SNHLY, CDR2 FYNNEI. Trimming removed 6 bases at V and 9 bases at J, with 15 bases between. The CDR3 sequence is 12 residues long. CDR3 sequence reads: CASSPLRPRQYF. As DNA, the CDR3 is TGTGCCAGCAGCCCCTTGAGACCTCGGCAGTACTTC.

The CDR3 coding sequence is TGTGCCAGCAGCAAAGCTGGACAGGGTGAGTCGAACACTGAAGCTTTCTTT. Its protein is CASSKAGQGESNTEAFF. The chain recombines TRBV21-1 with TRBJ1-1; TRBD1 reflects the table's D call only, with no check against the DNA. TRBV21-1 is recorded as a pseudogene. CDR3 length: 17 amino acids.

V and J are TRBV15 and TRBJ1-3; unclear D gene. Germline-derived CDR1 and CDR2 are LNHNV and YYDKDF (reference sequence). V lost 0 bases, J lost 1 base, and 10 bases lay in between. The CDR3 length is 16 residues. The CDR3, as DNA: TGTGCCACCAGCAGAGATAACAGACGTTCTGGAAACACCATATATTTT. Protein sequence: CATSRDNRRSGNTIYF.

The rearrangement links TRBV6-1 to TRBJ2-3, with D unresolved. Germline V CDR1 and CDR2: MNHNS, SASEGT. The V gene lost 0 bases and the J gene lost 0 bases, with 4 bases spanning the gap. This CDR3 contains 14 residues. This CDR3 reads CASSEAESTDTQYF. The CDR3 DNA is TGTGCCAGCAGTGAAGCGGAAAGCACAGATACGCAGTATTTT.

The chain couples TRBV5-6 to TRBJ1-1; 8 bases map to TRBD1. Germline assignment: CDR1 SGHDT and CDR2 YYEEEE. The V and J ends lost 4 bases and 5 bases, in that order; junction bases with no gene match: 7. This CDR3 has 14 amino acids. CDR3 nucleotide sequence: TGTGCCAGCAGCACCCAGGGGGCTTGGACTGAAGCTTTCTTT. This sequence encodes CASSTQGAWTEAFF.

The chain couples TRBV28 to TRBJ2-7; D might be TRBD2 (5 bases). Trimming pared 6 bases from V and 0 bases from J, leaving 9 bases between. Germline-derived CDR1 and CDR2 are MDHEN and SYDVKM. The CDR3 loop spans 13 amino acids. The CDR3 is CASRDFTSYEQYF. The CDR3 DNA follows: TGTGCCAGCAGGGACTTTACCTCCTACGAGCAGTACTTC.

The chain joins TRBV6-4 to TRBJ1-5, with 9 bases that match TRBD1. The junction had 14 bases not matched to a gene; V was cut back by 4 bases and J by 7 bases. Germline V gene sequence: CDR1 MRHNA, CDR2 SNTAGT. The CDR3 is made up of 17 amino acids. In DNA form, the CDR3 reads TGTGCCAGCAGTGTCTGGGGACAGGGCCTTCGGCGCCAGCCCCAGCATTTT. Translating gives CASSVWGQGLRRQPQHF.

The J gene is TRBJ2-5, the V gene TRBV7-3; TRBD2 aligns across 14 bases. The CDR3 is 18 residues long. The V gene's germline CDR1 is SGHTA and CDR2 FQGTGA. The J segment lost 5 bases and the V segment lost 1 base, leaving 9 bases of the junction unmatched. CDR3 region: CASSLNGGTSGSRETQYF. The CDR3 DNA follows: TGTGCCAGCAGCTTAAACGGGGGGACTAGCGGGAGTCGCGAGACCCAGTACTTC.

This clone has just one count. The chain has TRBV28 and TRBJ2-1; D is uncertain. The V gene lost 3 bases and the J gene lost 1 base, with 10 bases spanning the gap. Germline CDR1 and CDR2: MDHEN and SYDVKM. There are 15 residues in the CDR3. CDR3 DNA: TGTGCCAGCAGTTTGTATTTAGGTTCCTACAATGAGCAGTTCTTC. It encodes CASSLYLGSYNEQFF.

The chain couples TRBV5-1 to TRBJ2-1, with no clear D. The length of the CDR3 is 15 residues. Germline loops: CDR1 SGHRS, CDR2 YFSETQ. The V gene lost 2 bases and the J gene lost 1 base, with 10 bases spanning the gap. The CDR3 nucleotides are TGCGCCAGCAGCTTCGGACGTTCTTCCTACAATGAGCAGTTCTTC. Its translation: CASSFGRSSYNEQFF.

The J gene is TRBJ2-7, the V gene TRBV6-1; 7 positions match TRBD1. Germline CDR1 is MNHNS and CDR2 is SASEGT. Trimming took 4 bases from V and 1 from J; bases not matched to a gene: 4. The CDR3 covers 14 residues. The CDR3 coding sequence is TGTGCCAGCAGTGTTAAGGGGGCTTCCTACGAGCAGTACTTC. Translating it yields CASSVKGASYEQYF.

This chain joins TRBV2 and TRBJ2-1; maybe TRBD2 (6 bases). V was pared by 3 bases and J by 3 bases, with 12 bases between. The V gene's germline CDR1 is SNHLY and CDR2 FYNNEI. This CDR3 region has 15 residues. The DNA of the CDR3 is TGTGCCAGCAGTGATCCCAGCGGGTTCTACAATGAGCAGTTCTTC. This translates into CASSDPSGFYNEQFF.

V usage is TRBV2 and J usage is TRBJ1-5; weak D call: TRBD1 (5 bases). V was trimmed by 3 bases and J by 10 bases, leaving 16 bases between them. The CDR3 is made up of 14 amino acids. Germline loops: CDR1 SNHLY, CDR2 FYNNEI. CDR3: CASSDLNRYSPQHF. The CDR3 region has the DNA TGTGCCAGCAGTGATTTGAACAGGTACTCTCCCCAGCATTTT.

V usage is TRBV18 and J usage is TRBJ1-3; D unclear. The CDR3 contains 16 residues. Germline V CDR1 and CDR2: KGHSH, LQKENI. Trimming cost V 1 base and J 0 bases, with 10 bases left between them. The chain's CDR3 is CASSPQPAPSGNTIYF. The CDR3 region has the DNA TGTGCCAGCTCACCACAGCCTGCTCCCTCTGGAAACACCATATATTTT.

The rearrangement joins TRBV9 to TRBJ2-2, with D perhaps matching TRBD1 or TRBD2 (5 bases each). This CDR3 contains 14 residues. Trimming stripped 4 bases from V and 3 bases from J, with 10 bases between. The germline CDR1 and CDR2 sequences are SGDLS and YYNGEE. The CDR3 loop is CASSPRGDTGELFF. The CDR3 bases are TGTGCCAGCAGCCCCAGAGGGGACACCGGGGAGCTGTTTTTT.

The CDR3 sequence: CASSQEKGLEQYF. CDR3 DNA: TGTGCCAGCAGCCAAGAGAAGGGCCTCGAGCAGTACTTC. The gene calls are TRBV4-2 and TRBJ2-7; D remains ambiguous. Germline V CDR1 and CDR2: LGHNA, YNFKEQ. Trimming took off 0 bases at V and 6 bases at J, with 9 bases between the two ends. The CDR3 contains 13 residues.

The genes are TRBV4-3 and TRBJ2-7; D perhaps matches TRBD2 (6 bases). Trimming stripped 1 base from V and 1 base from J, with 11 bases between. The length of the CDR3 is 15 residues. The germline gives CDR1 LGHNA, CDR2 YSLEER. The CDR3 spells CASSQGASASYEQYF. CDR3 DNA sequence: TGCGCCAGCAGCCAAGGGGCTAGCGCGTCCTACGAGCAGTACTTC.

This chain connects TRBV15 to TRBJ2-7; D might be TRBD2 (5 bases). Trimming shortened V by 3 bases and J by 2 bases, and 14 bases separated the two germline ends. The CDR3 consists of 15 residues. Germline lookup yields CDR1 LNHNV and CDR2 YYDKDF (reference sequence). The CDR3: CATSREYGITYEQYF. CDR3 bases: TGTGCCACCAGCAGGGAGTACGGGATAACCTACGAGCAGTACTTC.

The DNA of the CDR3 is TGCGCCAGCAGCTTGGGGCGGACTAACTATGGCTACACCTTC. It yields the protein CASSLGRTNYGYTF. The genes are TRBV5-1 and TRBJ1-2; D not certain. Germline CDR1 SGHRS, CDR2 YFSETQ. V was trimmed by 0 bases and J by 0 bases, leaving 6 bases between them. There are 14 residues in the CDR3.

J is TRBJ1-4 and V is TRBV5-1; D remains ambiguous. CDR1 and CDR2 from the germline V gene are SGHRS and YFSETQ. Trimming cost V 3 bases and J 0 bases, with 12 bases left between them. The CDR3 totals 16 residues. In nucleotides, the CDR3 is TGCGCCAGCAGCTCGCAGCCTCCCGCAACTAATGAAAAACTGTTTTTT. This translates into CASSSQPPATNEKLFF.

The J gene is TRBJ1-2, the V gene TRBV4-3; tentatively, D is TRBD1 (6 bases). The CDR3 has 14 amino acids. Between the trimmed V and J ends, which lost 1 base and 11 bases, there was a span of 17 bases. Germline V lookup: CDR1 LGHNA, CDR2 YSLEER. The CDR3 here is CASSQVLSRGVYTF. The CDR3 nucleotides read TGCGCCAGCAGCCAAGTTCTGAGCAGGGGAGTTTACACCTTC.

V usage is TRBV13 and J usage is TRBJ2-7; TRBD1 might be the D (6 bases). This CDR3 is built from 14 residues. The V and J ends lost 4 bases and 1 base respectively, with 11 bases between them. CDR1 is PRHDT, CDR2 FYEKMQ, per germline (reference sequence). The CDR3 DNA sequence: TGTGCCAGCAGCTCCCAGGACAGTTCCTACGAGCAGTACTTC. Encoded protein: CASSSQDSSYEQYF.

The V call is TRBV4-1, the J call TRBJ2-2, with 15 bases aligning to TRBD2. The CDR3 spans 20 residues. Germline loops: CDR1 MGHRA, CDR2 YSYEKL. V lost 1 base to trimming and J lost 0 bases; unmatched junction nucleotides: 6. The DNA of the CDR3 is TGCGCCAGCAGCCAAGTTGGACTAGCGGGAGGGAATACGAACACCGGGGAGCTGTTTTTT. Its protein product is CASSQVGLAGGNTNTGELFF.

Comments on this clone: The junction does not match germline at one end; this may be a read error. Written as DNA, the CDR3 is TGTGCCAGCAGTGAGTACGGGGGAACCGTGATCTTC. Its protein product is CASSEYGGTVIF. The chain joins TRBV2 to TRBJ2-1; D possibly corresponds to TRBD2 (6 bases). The germline V gene has CDR1 SNHLY and CDR2 FYNNEI. The CDR3 is 12 amino acids.

The chain joins TRBV4-1 to TRBJ1-6; possibly TRBD1 for D (5 bases). Germline CDR1 MGHRA, CDR2 YSYEKL. Trimming shortened V by 0 bases and J by 7 bases, and 13 bases separated the two germline ends. The CDR3 is 16 amino acids. The CDR3 region is CASSQEVRVMNSPLHF. CDR3 coding DNA: TGCGCCAGCAGCCAAGAAGTCAGGGTGATGAATTCACCCCTCCACTTT.